This T cell receptor (beta chain) was observed in a study of breast tumors, draining lymph nodes, adjacent tissues. Study results and limitations: Data fit most tumor T cells coming from lymph node, expanding in tumor. Tumor T cell lymph node origin was a supported hypothesis, not proven. Tumors had less TCR diversity than lymph nodes, more than nontumor tissue. Compared with basal-like, luminal-like tumors shared significantly more repertoire with nontumor tissue.

In TCRdb, the multiplex PCR reads were re-called with MiXCR into one record per CDR3 protein. The profile shows about 80,000 distinct CDR3 sequences, approximately 19% of them singletons. Samples came from axillary lymph nodes draining the breast cancer. This CDR3 contains 16 residues. With V trimmed by 0 bases and J by 8 bases, 6 bases remained unmatched. This clonotype appeared many times. What it binds is not known. The chain employs TRBV12-3 or TRBV12-4 and TRBJ2-1; 11 nucleotides match TRBD2. The TCR sequence derives from a female donor with breast cancer. Some clones in this sample may be carry-over from other donors' samples. Sequences were obtained from axillary lymph node tissue. The CDR3 loop reads CASSLAALAGVDEQFF. In nucleotides, the CDR3 is TGTGCCAGCAGTTTAGCTGCACTAGCGGGAGTAGATGAGCAGTTCTTC.